This T cell receptor beta chain was captured in a study of T cells in Graves' hyperthyroidism and ophthalmopathy. Regarding the study as a whole: Blood samples included most of the expanded thyroid clonotypes exceeding 0.001. Onset of ophthalmopathy came a median approximately 6.5 months after the model predicted it.

Note on this clonotype: Its antigen is not identified.

The TCR beta CDR3 regions underwent amplification using RNA transcripts as the source. The study used the HTBI primer set for a first-round RT-PCR of the TCR CDR3. MiXCR was run by TCRdb on the multiplex PCR reads, yielding one entry per CDR3 protein. This sample has hundreds of thousands of distinct CDR3 sequences, with less than 15% found just once. The germline gives CDR1 MGHRA, CDR2 YSYEKL. The length of the CDR3 is 17 residues. Trimming took 0 bases from V and 0 from J, leaving 12 bases between them. Stable Graves' hyperthyroidism denoted no ophthalmopathy progression over 18 months. Fresh peripheral blood, roughly 9.8 ml of it, supplied the PBMCs.

Sequencing was done on a sample of blood. This TCR was recovered from a woman younger than 30 with Graves' hyperthyroidism. This chain connects TRBV4-1 to TRBJ1-5; D remains unclear. CDR3 in DNA: TGCGCCAGCAGCCAAGATTTCCAGGCAGATAGCAATCAGCCCCAGCATTTT. Translating gives CASSQDFQADSNQPQHF.